The clone carrying this T cell receptor (beta chain) was seen more than once but under ten times. Its target is not known. Indicated time point: patch test 2, 6 weeks after DPC sensitization. Treatment of the sample: therapeutic diphenylcyclopropenone sensitization with weekly scalp DPC. Total RNA came from unfractionated whole blood. As processed by the authors: Around 91,000 TCRs per sample was the median, with a range of roughly 23,224 to 690,600. TCRdb recomputed calls from the RACE reads with MiXCR, one row per CDR3 protein. Clone size and V and J calls follow TCRdb, not the original study. The sample contains 140,000 or so distinct CDR3 sequences, approximately 10% of which appear only once. The source of the sample is a study of human T cells and chemical hapten exposure. Study as a whole: DPC at 2% was the sensitizing agent, placed on approximately 2 cm by approximately 2 cm of upper inner arm skin.

Study results and caveats: TCRs at a frequency above 1 in 1000 stayed unchanged with DPC sensitization.

The source was whole blood, collected in connection with sensitization to the hapten diphenylcyclopropenone (DPC). The sequence derives from a woman aged 45-65 years with alopecia areata. Some clones in this sample may be carry-over from other donors' samples.

The chain's CDR3 is CASSLSGTVREALHF. The CDR3 region has the DNA TGTGCCAGCAGTCTCTCCGGGACGGTTCGCGAGGCCCTCCACTTT. The gene calls are TRBV7-2 and TRBJ1-6; TRBD1 is a possible D gene (5 bases). Trimming removed 6 bases at V and 14 bases at J, with 23 bases between. This CDR3 is 15 amino acids long. Germline V gene lookup returns CDR1 SGHTA and CDR2 FQGNSA.